This TCR beta chain was sequenced for a study of control samples from healthy donors and cancer patients (dated by TCRdb to the early 2020s). As to this clone: This clone's antigen is unknown. No quality values exist for individual bases; no much larger clone is one base distant.

From cysteine to phenylalanine, the CDR3 is 16 amino acids long. Only the CDR3 region is kept as DNA, spanning 48 bases read in frame from base 1. The germline V gene (reference sequence) sets CDR1 to MNHNY and CDR2 to SVGAGI. V was cut back by 2 bases and J by 5 bases, leaving a gap of 18 bases between them. Libraries came from the immunoSEQ multiplex PCR assay. Held by TCRdb, this immuneACCESS table contains in-frame sequences only and omits some clones. Under half of the omission traces to an unresolved V gene where checked; the cause of the rest is unknown. Counted in this sample were 180,000 or so clones; about 93% of them appeared once. Clones ranked in the top ten supply approximately 4% of the sample.

Sequencing was done on a sample of blood. This TCR was sampled from a woman in her sixties in good health. The rearranged chain carries TRBV6-6 and TRBJ1-2; 6 matching bases give a weak D call of TRBD1. Here the CDR3 is given as CASSYTSQGIYYGYTF. Here is the DNA: TGTGCCAGCAGTTACACCTCCCAGGGGATCTATTATGGCTACACCTTC.